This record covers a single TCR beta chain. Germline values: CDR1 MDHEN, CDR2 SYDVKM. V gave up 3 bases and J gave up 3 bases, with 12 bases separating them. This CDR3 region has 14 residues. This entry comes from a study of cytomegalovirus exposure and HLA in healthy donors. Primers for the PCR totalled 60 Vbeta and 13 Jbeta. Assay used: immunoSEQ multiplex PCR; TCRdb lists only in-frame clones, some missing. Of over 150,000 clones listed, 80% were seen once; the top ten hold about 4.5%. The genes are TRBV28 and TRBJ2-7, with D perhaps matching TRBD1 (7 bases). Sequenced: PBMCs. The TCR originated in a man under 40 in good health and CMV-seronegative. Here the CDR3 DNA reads TGTGCCAGCAGTTTTGGAGGGGGCAACTACGAGCAGTACTTC. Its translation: CASSFGGGNYEQYF.